This is a list of T cell receptor beta chains from one sample in a study of Ad26.COV2.S vaccination and SARS-CoV-2 variants. Here immunoSEQ multiplex PCR was the method, and the copy in TCRdb shows in-frame clones only, minus some. This table holds 250,000 or so clones, 87% found once. The source material was peripheral blood, sampled in a trial of Ad26.COV2.S vaccine versus placebo. These receptors originate from a person aged 18 to 65 who received the Ad26.COV2.S COVID-19 vaccine or a placebo. CDR3s include the opening cysteine and the closing phenylalanine or tryptophan. The D gene is left open where the match is weak. Clone size is stated in some rows and not others, as once, few, many or a class when expanded.

d_call: .; v_call: TRBV2; clone_size: .; cdr3_aa: CASSESVPWGGLNTQYF
d_call: TRBD2; v_call: TRBV5-1; clone_size: .; cdr3_aa: CASSSVRGADTQYF
d_call: TRBD1; v_call: TRBV7-9; clone_size: few; cdr3_aa: CASSSPSGQGSYEQYF
d_call: .; v_call: TRBV18; clone_size: .; cdr3_aa: CASSPLAGKETQYF
d_call: .; v_call: TRBV3-1/TRBV3-2; clone_size: few; cdr3_aa: CASSQVYASGDKDSPLHF
d_call: .; v_call: TRBV7-9; clone_size: .; cdr3_aa: CASSSAAGYNEQFF
d_call: .; v_call: TRBV18; clone_size: .; cdr3_aa: CASSPQIFYNSPLHF
d_call: .; v_call: TRBV18; clone_size: .; cdr3_aa: CASSPATRGVNTEAFF
d_call: TRBD2; v_call: TRBV4-1; clone_size: .; cdr3_aa: CASSQEGFRSRGDNEQFF
d_call: .; v_call: TRBV19; clone_size: .; cdr3_aa: CASSRPGADTQYF
d_call: TRBD2; v_call: TRBV7-9; clone_size: .; cdr3_aa: CASSAESGRAFDNEQFF
d_call: .; v_call: TRBV18; clone_size: .; cdr3_aa: CASSPQGGYYNEQFF
d_call: TRBD1; v_call: TRBV5-6; clone_size: .; cdr3_aa: CASSLRTGNNSPLHF
d_call: .; v_call: TRBV6-1; clone_size: .; cdr3_aa: CASSDNSRGRNQPQHF
d_call: .; v_call: TRBV12-3/TRBV12-4; clone_size: .; cdr3_aa: CASSFADYNEQFF
d_call: TRBD2; v_call: TRBV6-2/TRBV6-3; clone_size: .; cdr3_aa: CASSYLSGDTDTQYF
d_call: .; v_call: TRBV11-1; clone_size: few; cdr3_aa: CASSLLYQSPLHF
d_call: .; v_call: TRBV7-9; clone_size: .; cdr3_aa: CASSSPRQANIQYF
d_call: .; v_call: TRBV30; clone_size: .; cdr3_aa: CAWSVGGTVYNEQFF
d_call: .; v_call: TRBV7-3; clone_size: once; cdr3_aa: CASSLTLRDTQYF
d_call: TRBD1; v_call: TRBV7-8; clone_size: .; cdr3_aa: CASSTAGTGPGNTIYF
d_call: .; v_call: TRBV6-2/TRBV6-3; clone_size: .; cdr3_aa: CASSTDPTGFYNEQFF
d_call: .; v_call: TRBV7-2; clone_size: few; cdr3_aa: CASSSGWGGQPQHF
d_call: TRBD2; v_call: TRBV27; clone_size: few; cdr3_aa: CASRLAGDPNEQFF